The clone carrying this T cell receptor (beta chain) turned up a few times. Antigen unknown. This sample stems from a study of identical twins. Study results and limitations: Twins' excess sharing was less marked for out-of-frame beta sequences.

TCRdb fed the 5' RACE reads into MiXCR, producing one record per CDR3 protein. The repertoire holds 300,000 to 400,000 distinct CDR3 sequences, with roughly an eighth as singletons. Every sampled donor was Caucasian and healthy. Trimming cost V 0 bases and J 9 bases, with 18 bases left between them. The CDR3 has 16 residues. CDR1 is MRHNA, CDR2 SNTAGT, per germline. The sample was also reused in another study, on yellow fever vaccine responses in identical twins. That source adds: Among the twins, the vaccine T cell response reportedly seemed partly convergent and partly personalized.

This receptor was taken from a woman between 18 and 29 years old in good health. J is TRBJ2-1 and V is TRBV6-4, with D possibly TRBD2 on 6 matching bases. Sequencing used CD8+ T cells sorted from blood. CDR3 region: CASSDSLSGALGEQFF. The CDR3 coding sequence is TGTGCCAGCAGTGACTCACTTAGCGGTGCTCTTGGTGAGCAGTTCTTC.